The 16 T cell receptor beta chains listed next were all sequenced from one sample in a study of response to subunit inactivated influenza vaccine. Via MiXCR, TCRdb re-called the RT-PCR reads, giving one row per CDR3 protein. Among about 780,000 distinct CDR3 sequences listed, less than 20% were seen once. Material: PBMCs from blood, obtained approximately 5 days after vaccination. These receptor sequences come from a man aged 45-65 years who received an inactivated influenza vaccine.

The J gene is TRBJ2-2, the V gene TRBV3-1; 14 nucleotides agree with TRBD2. This CDR3 contains 18 residues. In germline, CDR1 is LGHDT, CDR2 YNNKEL (reference sequence). V lost 4 bases and J lost 0; bases outside the gene matches: 4. CDR3 amino acids: CASSPGLAGGTNTGELFF. CDR3 DNA sequence: TGTGCCAGCAGCCCAGGACTAGCGGGGGGTACGAACACCGGGGAGCTGTTTTTT.

The CDR3 DNA is TGTGCCAGCAGATCTTCTTCCGGGACAGGGAACACCGGGGAGCTGTTTTTT. Translation: CASRSSSGTGNTGELFF. The J gene is TRBJ2-2, the V gene TRBV6-1; 8 bases match TRBD1. V shed 6 bases, J shed 1 base, and the junction held 10 bases outside the gene matches. This CDR3 is built from 17 residues. Germline V gene sequence: CDR1 MNHNS, CDR2 SASEGT.

This chain links TRBV5-8 with TRBJ1-2, with D possibly being TRBD1 (5 bases). V shed 7 bases and J shed 2 bases, with 15 bases lying between them. The CDR3 totals 14 residues. Germline CDR1 SGHTS, CDR2 YDEGEE. CDR3 amino acids: CASATGGGNYGYTF. DNA of the CDR3: TGTGCCAGCGCGACGGGCGGGGGAAACTATGGCTACACCTTC.

This clonotype was counted a few times. The V gene is TRBV4-2, the J gene TRBJ1-3, with D possibly TRBD1 on 5 matching bases. This CDR3 is built from 20 residues. Germline CDR1 LGHNA, CDR2 YNFKEQ. Deletions cut 4 bases from V and 1 base from J, with 26 bases between. Here the CDR3 DNA reads TGTGCCAGCAGCCGAGAAATGGGACGGCACTTCCAGGGATCTGGAAACACCATATATTTT. Translation gives CASSREMGRHFQGSGNTIYF.

V is TRBV10-3 and J is TRBJ1-2; possible D gene TRBD1, 5 bases. The V end was cut by 0 bases, the J end by 4 bases, with 12 bases between. Germline CDR1 ENHRY, CDR2 SYGVKD. The CDR3 is made up of 15 amino acids. CDR3 coding DNA: TGTGCCATCAGTGAGTCAATTACCGACAGCTATGGCTACACCTTC. This codes for CAISESITDSYGYTF.

The gene calls are TRBV20-1 and TRBJ2-5, with D possibly TRBD1 on 6 matching bases. The CDR3 length is 16 residues. Trimming stripped 0 bases from V and 1 base from J, with 15 bases between. The V gene's germline CDR1 is DFQATT and CDR2 SNEGSKA (reference sequence). The CDR3 protein is CSARDWPGHLQETQYF. The CDR3 nucleotides read TGCAGTGCTAGAGATTGGCCGGGACACCTCCAAGAGACCCAGTACTTC.

The chain uses TRBV7-2 and TRBJ1-2, with D possibly TRBD1 on 5 matching bases. The V gene's germline CDR1 is SGHTA and CDR2 FQGNSA. The CDR3 contains 15 residues. V lost 1 base and J lost 8, with 17 bases in between. The CDR3 protein is CASSLGSGGVEGYTF. The CDR3 DNA is TGTGCCAGCAGCTTAGGGAGTGGAGGGGTGGAAGGCTACACCTTC. The full variable domain, in which reference TRBV7-2 and TRBJ1-2 provide the parts outside the CDR3, is GAGVSQSPSNKVTEKGKDVELRCDPISGHTALYWYRQSLGQGLEFLIYFQGNSAPDKSGLPSDRFSAERTGGSVSTLTIQRTQQEDSAVYLCASSLGSGGVEGYTFGSGTRLTVV.

This clonotype was observed a few times. This chain connects TRBV5-6 to TRBJ2-1; TRBD2 matches at 8 bases. Germline loops: CDR1 SGHDT, CDR2 YYEEEE. The V segment lost 4 bases and the J segment 0 bases; nucleotides outside the gene matches: 9. This CDR3 contains 17 residues. The CDR3 here is CASSIKRGTSSYNEQFF. Written as DNA, the CDR3 is TGTGCCAGCAGCATCAAGCGGGGGACTAGCTCCTACAATGAGCAGTTCTTC.

This chain uses TRBV12-3 or TRBV12-4 with TRBJ1-5; TRBD1 might be the D (6 bases). V was cut by 3 bases and J by 1 base, with 10 bases left in between. This CDR3 has 15 amino acids. The CDR3 region is CASSFGTQSNQPQHF. CDR3 in DNA: TGTGCCAGCAGTTTTGGGACACAAAGCAATCAGCCCCAGCATTTT.

The gene calls are TRBV12-3 or TRBV12-4 and TRBJ2-1, with D hard to call. The CDR3 spans 14 residues. V was trimmed by 9 bases and J by 4 bases, leaving 16 bases between them. CDR3 nucleotide sequence: TGTGCCAGTCGCACGCAGCCCAATTACAATGAGCAGTTCTTC. This encodes CASRTQPNYNEQFF.

This clonotype came up a few times. The gene calls are TRBV29-1 and TRBJ2-5, with D maybe TRBD1 (5 bases). V gave up 4 bases and J gave up 5 bases, with 17 bases separating them. There are 14 residues in the CDR3. Per the germline V gene, CDR1 is SQVTM and CDR2 is ANQGSEA. CDR3 protein: CSVARGGRGETQYF. The CDR3 bases are TGCAGCGTTGCGCGAGGCGGAAGGGGCGAGACCCAGTACTTC.

This clonotype was picked up a small number of times. This sequence joins TRBV28 and TRBJ2-7; D is unresolved. The CDR3 sequence is 12 residues long. Germline loops: CDR1 MDHEN, CDR2 SYDVKM. Trimming took off 7 bases at V and 2 bases at J, with 9 bases between the two ends. This CDR3 reads CASKNPAYEQYF. For the CDR3, the DNA is TGTGCCAGCAAAAATCCGGCCTACGAGCAGTACTTC.

This clonotype was seen a handful of times. The chain has TRBV24-1 and TRBJ2-1; D possibly matches TRBD1 or TRBD2 (5 bases each). CDR1 and CDR2 (germline): KGHDR, SFDVKD. V was trimmed by 3 bases and J by 5 bases, leaving 13 bases between them. The CDR3 consists of 15 residues. CDR3 region: CATSDNNWDDNEQFF. In nucleotides, the CDR3 is TGTGCCACCAGTGATAATAATTGGGACGACAATGAGCAGTTCTTC.

This clonotype was observed at least ten times. V usage is TRBV12-3 or TRBV12-4 and J usage is TRBJ2-1; TRBD2 matches at 11 bases. V lost 6 bases and J lost 1; bases outside the gene matches: 8. The CDR3 has 17 amino acids. In DNA form, the CDR3 reads TGTGCCAGCAGCCTAGCCGTAGCGGGAGGGTCCTACAATGAGCAGTTCTTC. Translation gives CASSLAVAGGSYNEQFF.

Regarding this clonotype: The junction and the germline gene differ at one end; a read error may be behind it. The chain couples TRBV12-3 or TRBV12-4 to TRBJ2-7; 7 nucleotides align to TRBD1. This CDR3 has 13 residues. The CDR3 loop reads CASSHDRAPTRDF. In DNA, the CDR3 is TGTGCCAGCAGCCATGACAGGGCACCAACTCGGGACTTC.

This clonotype appeared a few times. Here the CDR3 DNA reads TGCGCCAGCAGCCAAGGAATACAGGGGCGGAACACTGAAGCTTTCTTT. It specifies CASSQGIQGRNTEAFF. This chain connects TRBV4-3 to TRBJ1-1; 7 nucleotides agree with TRBD1. CDR1 and CDR2 from the germline V gene are LGHNA and YSLEER. The CDR3 contains 16 residues. Trimming at V came to 1 base and at J to 1 base, leaving 6 bases not matched to a gene.